These 4 T cell receptor beta chains were all obtained from the same sample, sequenced in a study of Tregs in tolerant kidney transplant recipients. Some clones are missing from TCRdb's copy, which holds only in-frame ones; the method was immunoSEQ multiplex PCR. The sample has approximately 99,000 clones; 90% are singletons. Sequences were derived from CD4+ T cells from blood, sampled before the transplant. The receptors originated from a human donor who received a combined kidney and bone marrow transplant.

V is TRBV27 and J is TRBJ2-1; 9 positions agree with TRBD1. The CDR3 is 11 amino acids. CDR1 is MNHEY, CDR2 SMNVEV, per germline (reference sequence). Unmatched junction bases numbered 6, after V lost 6 bases and J lost 15 bases. CDR3 DNA sequence: TGTGCCAGCAGGGGGACAGGGTCGGTGTTCTTC. Amino acids: CASRGTGSVFF.

The rearrangement joins TRBV5-7 to TRBJ2-7; 8 bases map to TRBD2. TRBV5-7 is classed as an ORF, of uncertain function. The CDR3 is 15 residues long. The ends lost 5 bases at V and 0 bases at J; junction bases unmatched: 7. The CDR3 DNA follows: TGTGCCAGCAGGTCTCCGGGACTAGGCTCCTACGAGCAGTACTTC. Residues: CASRSPGLGSYEQYF.

The rearrangement uses TRBV28 and TRBJ2-5; 9 bases fit TRBD2. The CDR3 contains 16 residues. Germline CDR1 MDHEN, CDR2 SYDVKM. V gave up 1 base and J gave up 4 bases; unmatched junction bases: 7. The CDR3 is CASSLYAGGRGETQYF. CDR3 nucleotide sequence: TGTGCCAGCAGTTTATATGCAGGCGGGAGGGGAGAGACCCAGTACTTC. The full variable domain, with the rest looked up from reference TRBV28 and TRBJ2-5, is DVKVTQSSRYLVKRTGEKVFLECVQDMDHENMFWYRQDPGLGLRLIYFSYDVKMKEKGDIPEGYSVSREKKERFSLILESASTNQTSMYLCASSLYAGGRGETQYFGPGTRLLVL.

The CDR3 loop reads CASSQDLGQSGELFF. In DNA, the CDR3 is TGCGCCAGCAGCCAAGATCTTGGACAGAGCGGGGAGCTGTTTTTT. The V gene is TRBV4-1, the J gene TRBJ2-2, with a weak D call TRBD1 (6 bases). Germline CDR1 reads MGHRA; CDR2 reads YSYEKL. CDR3 length: 15 amino acids. Trimming pared 0 bases from V and 7 bases from J, leaving 12 bases between.